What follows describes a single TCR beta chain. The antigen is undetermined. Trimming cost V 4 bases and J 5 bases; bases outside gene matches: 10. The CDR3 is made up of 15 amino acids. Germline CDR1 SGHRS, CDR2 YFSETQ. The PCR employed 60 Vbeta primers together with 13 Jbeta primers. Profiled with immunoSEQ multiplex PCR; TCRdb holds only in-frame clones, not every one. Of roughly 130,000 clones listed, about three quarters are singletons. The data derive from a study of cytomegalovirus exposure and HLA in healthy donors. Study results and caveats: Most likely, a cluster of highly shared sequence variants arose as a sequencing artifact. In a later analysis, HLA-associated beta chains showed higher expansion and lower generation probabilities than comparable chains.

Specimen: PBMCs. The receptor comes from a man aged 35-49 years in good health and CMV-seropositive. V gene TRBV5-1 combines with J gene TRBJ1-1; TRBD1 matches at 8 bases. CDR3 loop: CASSLGQARGTEAFF. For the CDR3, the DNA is TGCGCCAGCAGCCTGGGACAGGCGAGGGGGACTGAAGCTTTCTTT.